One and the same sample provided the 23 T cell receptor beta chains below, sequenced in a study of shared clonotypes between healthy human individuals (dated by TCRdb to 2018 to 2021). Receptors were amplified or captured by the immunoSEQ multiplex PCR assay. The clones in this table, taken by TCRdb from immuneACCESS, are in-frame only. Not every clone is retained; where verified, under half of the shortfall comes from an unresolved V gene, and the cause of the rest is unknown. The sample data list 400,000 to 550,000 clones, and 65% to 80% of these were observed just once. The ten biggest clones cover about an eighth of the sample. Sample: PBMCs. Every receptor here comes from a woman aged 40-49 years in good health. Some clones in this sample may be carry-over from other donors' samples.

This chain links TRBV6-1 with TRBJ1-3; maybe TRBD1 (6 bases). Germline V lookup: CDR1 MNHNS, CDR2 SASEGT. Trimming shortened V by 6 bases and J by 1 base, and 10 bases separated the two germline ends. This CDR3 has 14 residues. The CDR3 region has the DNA TGTGCCAGCAGGGTCAGGGGTTCTGGAAACACCATATATTTT. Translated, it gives CASRVRGSGNTIYF.

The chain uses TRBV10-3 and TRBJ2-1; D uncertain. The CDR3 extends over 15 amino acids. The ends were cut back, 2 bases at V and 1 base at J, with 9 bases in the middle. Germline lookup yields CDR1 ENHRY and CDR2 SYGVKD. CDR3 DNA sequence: TGTGCCATCAGTGAGAATCCGCGTTCCTACAATGAGCAGTTCTTC. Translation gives CAISENPRSYNEQFF.

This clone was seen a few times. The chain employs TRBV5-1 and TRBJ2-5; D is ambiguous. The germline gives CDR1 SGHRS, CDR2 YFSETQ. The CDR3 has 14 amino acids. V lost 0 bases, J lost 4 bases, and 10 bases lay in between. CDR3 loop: CASSLDWRVETQYF. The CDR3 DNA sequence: TGCGCCAGCAGCTTGGACTGGAGAGTAGAGACCCAGTACTTC.

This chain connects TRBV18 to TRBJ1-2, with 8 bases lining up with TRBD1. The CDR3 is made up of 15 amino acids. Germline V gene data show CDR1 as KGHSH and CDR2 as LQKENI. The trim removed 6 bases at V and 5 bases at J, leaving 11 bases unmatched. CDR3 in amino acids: CASSQDGDRSYGYTF. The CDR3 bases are TGTGCCAGCTCCCAAGACGGGGACAGGTCGTATGGCTACACCTTC.

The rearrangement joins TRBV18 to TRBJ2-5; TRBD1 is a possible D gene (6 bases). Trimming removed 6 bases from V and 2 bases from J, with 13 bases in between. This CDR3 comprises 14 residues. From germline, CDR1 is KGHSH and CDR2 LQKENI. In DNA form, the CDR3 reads TGTGCCAGCTCCCCAGACAGGTATCAAGAGACCCAGTACTTC. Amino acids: CASSPDRYQETQYF.

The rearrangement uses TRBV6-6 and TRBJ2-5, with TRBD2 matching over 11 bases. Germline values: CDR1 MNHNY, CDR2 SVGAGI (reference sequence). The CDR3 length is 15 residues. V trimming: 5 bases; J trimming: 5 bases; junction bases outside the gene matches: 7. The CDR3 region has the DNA TGTGCCAGCAGTCGACCTAGCGGGAGGTATGAGACCCAGTACTTC. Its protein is CASSRPSGRYETQYF.

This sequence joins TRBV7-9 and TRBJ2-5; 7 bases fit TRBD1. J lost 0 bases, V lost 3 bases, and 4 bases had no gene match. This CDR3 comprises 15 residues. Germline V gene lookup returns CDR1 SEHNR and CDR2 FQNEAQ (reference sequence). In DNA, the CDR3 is TGTGCCAGCAGCTTCGGGACAGCGGACCAAGAGACCCAGTACTTC. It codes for CASSFGTADQETQYF.

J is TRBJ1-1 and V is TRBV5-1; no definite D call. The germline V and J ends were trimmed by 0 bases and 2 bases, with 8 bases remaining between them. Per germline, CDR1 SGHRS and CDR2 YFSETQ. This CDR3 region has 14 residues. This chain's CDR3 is CASSLGEINTEAFF. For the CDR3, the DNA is TGCGCCAGCAGCTTGGGTGAGATAAACACTGAAGCTTTCTTT.

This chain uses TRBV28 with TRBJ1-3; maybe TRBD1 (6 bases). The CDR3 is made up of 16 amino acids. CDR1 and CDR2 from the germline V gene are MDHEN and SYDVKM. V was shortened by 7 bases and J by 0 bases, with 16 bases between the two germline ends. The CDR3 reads CASTLSTGGSGNTIYF. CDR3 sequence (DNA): TGTGCCAGCACACTCTCGACAGGAGGCTCTGGAAACACCATATATTTT.

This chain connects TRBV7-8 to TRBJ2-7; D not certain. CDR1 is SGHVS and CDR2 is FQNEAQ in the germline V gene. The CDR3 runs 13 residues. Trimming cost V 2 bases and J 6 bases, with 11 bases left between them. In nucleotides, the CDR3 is TGTGCCAGCAGCTTAATGAACCATGGCGAGCAGTACTTC. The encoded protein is CASSLMNHGEQYF. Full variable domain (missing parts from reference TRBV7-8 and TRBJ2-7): GAGVSQSPRYKVAKRGQDVALRCDPISGHVSLFWYQQALGQGPEFLTYFQNEAQLDKSGLPSDRFFAERPEGSVSTLKIQRTQQEDSAVYLCASSLMNHGEQYFGPGTRLTVT.

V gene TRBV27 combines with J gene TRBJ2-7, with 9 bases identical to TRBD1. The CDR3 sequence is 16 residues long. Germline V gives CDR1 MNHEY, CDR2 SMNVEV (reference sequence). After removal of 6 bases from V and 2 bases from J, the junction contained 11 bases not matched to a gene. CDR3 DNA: TGTGCCAGCAGCCCCTTGAGTGGACAGGGGCCCTACGAGCAGTACTTC. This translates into CASSPLSGQGPYEQYF.

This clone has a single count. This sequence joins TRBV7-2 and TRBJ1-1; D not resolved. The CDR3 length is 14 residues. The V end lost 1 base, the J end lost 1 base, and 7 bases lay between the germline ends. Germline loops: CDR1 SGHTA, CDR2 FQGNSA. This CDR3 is CASSLVYRNTEAFF. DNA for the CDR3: TGTGCCAGCAGCTTAGTCTATAGGAACACTGAAGCTTTCTTT.

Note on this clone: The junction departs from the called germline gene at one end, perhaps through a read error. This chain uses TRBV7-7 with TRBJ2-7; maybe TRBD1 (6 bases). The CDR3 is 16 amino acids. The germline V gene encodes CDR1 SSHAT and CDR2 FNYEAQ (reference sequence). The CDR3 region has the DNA TGTGCTAGCAGCTTATACAGGGTCACATGGGCTTACGAGCAGTACTTC. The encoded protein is CASSLYRVTWAYEQYF.

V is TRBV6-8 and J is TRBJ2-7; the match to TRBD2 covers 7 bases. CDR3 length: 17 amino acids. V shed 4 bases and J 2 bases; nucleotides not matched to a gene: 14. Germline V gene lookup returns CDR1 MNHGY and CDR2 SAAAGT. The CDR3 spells CASSCSGPDDSPYEQYF. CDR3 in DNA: TGTGCCAGCAGTTGTAGCGGGCCTGACGATAGTCCCTACGAGCAGTACTTC.

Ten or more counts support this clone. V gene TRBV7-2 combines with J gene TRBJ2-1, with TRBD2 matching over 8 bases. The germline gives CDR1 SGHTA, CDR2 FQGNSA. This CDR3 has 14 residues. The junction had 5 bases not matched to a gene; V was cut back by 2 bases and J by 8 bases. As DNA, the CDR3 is TGTGCCAGCAGCTTAACTAGCGGTGGCTATGAGCAGTTCTTC. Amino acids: CASSLTSGGYEQFF.

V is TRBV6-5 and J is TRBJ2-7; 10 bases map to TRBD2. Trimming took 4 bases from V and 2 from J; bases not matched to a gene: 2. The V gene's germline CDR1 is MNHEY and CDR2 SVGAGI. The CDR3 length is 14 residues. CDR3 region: CASSSSGSPYEQYF. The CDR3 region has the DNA TGTGCCAGCAGTTCTAGCGGGAGCCCCTACGAGCAGTACTTC.

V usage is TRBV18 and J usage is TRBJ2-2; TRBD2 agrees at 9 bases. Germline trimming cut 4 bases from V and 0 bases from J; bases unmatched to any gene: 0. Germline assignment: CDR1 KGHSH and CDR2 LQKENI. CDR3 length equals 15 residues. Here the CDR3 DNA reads TGTGCCAGCTCACTAGCGGGAGCGAACACCGGGGAGCTGTTTTTT. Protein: CASSLAGANTGELFF.

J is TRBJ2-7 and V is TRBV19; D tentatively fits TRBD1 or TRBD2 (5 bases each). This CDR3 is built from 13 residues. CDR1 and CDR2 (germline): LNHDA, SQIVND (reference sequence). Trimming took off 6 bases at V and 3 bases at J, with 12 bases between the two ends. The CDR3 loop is CASRSIGGYEQYF. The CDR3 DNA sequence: TGTGCCAGTAGGTCCATTGGGGGCTACGAGCAGTACTTC. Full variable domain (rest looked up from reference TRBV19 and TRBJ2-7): DGGITQSPKYLFRKEGQNVTLSCEQNLNHDAMYWYRQDPGQGLRLIYYSQIVNDFQKGDIAEGYSVSREKKESFPLTVTSAQKNPTAFYLCASRSIGGYEQYFGPGTRLTVT.

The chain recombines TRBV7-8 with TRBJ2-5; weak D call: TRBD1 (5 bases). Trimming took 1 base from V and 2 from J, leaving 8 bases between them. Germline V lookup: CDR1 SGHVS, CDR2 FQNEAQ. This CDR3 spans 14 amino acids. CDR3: CASSLGRQQETQYF. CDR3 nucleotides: TGTGCCAGCAGCTTAGGCCGACAGCAAGAGACCCAGTACTTC.

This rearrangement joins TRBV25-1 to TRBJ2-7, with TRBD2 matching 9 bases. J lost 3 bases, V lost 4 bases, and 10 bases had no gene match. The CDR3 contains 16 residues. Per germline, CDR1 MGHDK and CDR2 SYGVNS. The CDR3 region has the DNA TGTGCCAGCAGTGCAGGGGTAGCGGGAGTTTACTACGAGCAGTACTTC. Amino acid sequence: CASSAGVAGVYYEQYF.

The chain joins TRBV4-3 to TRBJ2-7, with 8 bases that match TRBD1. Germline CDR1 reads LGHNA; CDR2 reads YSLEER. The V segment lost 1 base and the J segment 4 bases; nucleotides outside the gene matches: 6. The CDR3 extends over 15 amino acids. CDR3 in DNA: TGCGCCAGCAGCCAAGCCCAGGGGGCAGTTTACGAGCAGTACTTC. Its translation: CASSQAQGAVYEQYF.

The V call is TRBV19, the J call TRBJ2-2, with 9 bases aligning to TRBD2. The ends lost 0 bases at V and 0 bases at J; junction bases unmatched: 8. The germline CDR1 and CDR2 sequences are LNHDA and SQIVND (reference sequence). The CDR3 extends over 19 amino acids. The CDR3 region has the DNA TGTGCCAGTAGTATAGAGCGGCCTAGCGGGACAACGAACACCGGGGAGCTGTTTTTT. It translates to CASSIERPSGTTNTGELFF.

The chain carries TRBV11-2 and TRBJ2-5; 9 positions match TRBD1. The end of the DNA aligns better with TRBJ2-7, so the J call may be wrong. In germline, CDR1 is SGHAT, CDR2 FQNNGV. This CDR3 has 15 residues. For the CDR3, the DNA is TGTGCCAGCAGCTCTCCGGGACAGGGTTCCTACGAGCAGTACTTC. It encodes CASSSPGQGSYEQYF.